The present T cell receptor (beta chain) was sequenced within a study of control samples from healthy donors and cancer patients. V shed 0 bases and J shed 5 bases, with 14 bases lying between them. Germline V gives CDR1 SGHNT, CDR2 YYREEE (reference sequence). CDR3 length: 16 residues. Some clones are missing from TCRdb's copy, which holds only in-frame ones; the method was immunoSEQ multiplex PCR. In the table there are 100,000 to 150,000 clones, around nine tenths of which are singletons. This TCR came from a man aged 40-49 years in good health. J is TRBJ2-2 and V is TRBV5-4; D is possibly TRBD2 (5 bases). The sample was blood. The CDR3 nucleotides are TGTGCCAGCAGCTTGGGGATCGGCGGCGGGACCGGGGAGCTGTTTTTT. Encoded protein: CASSLGIGGGTGELFF.